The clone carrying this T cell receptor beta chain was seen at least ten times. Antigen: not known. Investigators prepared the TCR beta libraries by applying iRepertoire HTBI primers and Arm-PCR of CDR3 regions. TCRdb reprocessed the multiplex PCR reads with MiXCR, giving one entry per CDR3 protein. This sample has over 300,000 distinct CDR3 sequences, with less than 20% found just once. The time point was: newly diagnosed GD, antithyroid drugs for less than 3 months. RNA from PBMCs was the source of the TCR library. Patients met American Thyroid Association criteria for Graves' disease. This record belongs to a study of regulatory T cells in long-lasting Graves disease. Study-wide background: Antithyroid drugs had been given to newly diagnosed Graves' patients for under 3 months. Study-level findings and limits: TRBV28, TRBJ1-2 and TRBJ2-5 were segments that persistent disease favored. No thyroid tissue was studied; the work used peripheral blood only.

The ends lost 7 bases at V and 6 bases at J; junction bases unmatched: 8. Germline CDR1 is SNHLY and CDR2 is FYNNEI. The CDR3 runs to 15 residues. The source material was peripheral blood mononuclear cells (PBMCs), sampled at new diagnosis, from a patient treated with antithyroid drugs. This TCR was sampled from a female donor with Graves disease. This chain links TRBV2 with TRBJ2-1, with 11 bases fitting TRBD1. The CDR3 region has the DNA TGTGCCAGCATGACCGGACAGGGGGCCGGCAATGAGCAGTTCTTC. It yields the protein CASMTGQGAGNEQFF. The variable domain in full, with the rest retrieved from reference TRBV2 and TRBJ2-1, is EPEVTQTPSHQVTQMGQEVILRCVPISNHLYFYWYRQILGQKVEFLVSFYNNEISEKSEIFDDQFSVERPDGSNFTLKIRSTKLEDSAMYFCASMTGQGAGNEQFFGPGTRLTVL.